Below, 2 T cell receptor beta chains from the same sample are listed, as sequenced in a study of OX40 agonist ivuxolimab in advanced cancers. Some clones are missing from TCRdb's copy, which holds only in-frame ones; the method was immunoSEQ multiplex PCR. The sample includes 90,000 or so clones, 91% of them seen just once. This specimen consisted of CD4+ or CD8+ T cells sorted from blood, obtained in a trial of the OX40 agonist ivuxolimab. The receptor set was obtained from an adult with an advanced solid tumor such as melanoma, head and neck, liver or kidney cancer.

The chain couples TRBV7-2 to TRBJ1-4, with TRBD1 identical over 9 bases. Trimming at V came to 4 bases and at J to 8 bases, leaving 11 bases not matched to a gene. Germline V gene lookup returns CDR1 SGHTA and CDR2 FQGNSA. This CDR3 is built from 16 residues. CDR3 sequence: CASSSPVQGAWEKLFF. In DNA, the CDR3 is TGTGCCAGCAGCTCCCCCGTACAGGGGGCATGGGAAAAACTGTTTTTT.

This clone came up once. This chain links TRBV5-4 with TRBJ2-7; D is possibly TRBD1 (5 bases). CDR3 length: 14 residues. Germline V gene lookup returns CDR1 SGHNT and CDR2 YYREEE (reference sequence). V gave up 6 bases and J gave up 0 bases, with 13 bases separating them. The CDR3 is CASKDSTSSYEQYF. The CDR3 bases are TGTGCCAGCAAAGACAGCACCTCCTCCTACGAGCAGTACTTC.